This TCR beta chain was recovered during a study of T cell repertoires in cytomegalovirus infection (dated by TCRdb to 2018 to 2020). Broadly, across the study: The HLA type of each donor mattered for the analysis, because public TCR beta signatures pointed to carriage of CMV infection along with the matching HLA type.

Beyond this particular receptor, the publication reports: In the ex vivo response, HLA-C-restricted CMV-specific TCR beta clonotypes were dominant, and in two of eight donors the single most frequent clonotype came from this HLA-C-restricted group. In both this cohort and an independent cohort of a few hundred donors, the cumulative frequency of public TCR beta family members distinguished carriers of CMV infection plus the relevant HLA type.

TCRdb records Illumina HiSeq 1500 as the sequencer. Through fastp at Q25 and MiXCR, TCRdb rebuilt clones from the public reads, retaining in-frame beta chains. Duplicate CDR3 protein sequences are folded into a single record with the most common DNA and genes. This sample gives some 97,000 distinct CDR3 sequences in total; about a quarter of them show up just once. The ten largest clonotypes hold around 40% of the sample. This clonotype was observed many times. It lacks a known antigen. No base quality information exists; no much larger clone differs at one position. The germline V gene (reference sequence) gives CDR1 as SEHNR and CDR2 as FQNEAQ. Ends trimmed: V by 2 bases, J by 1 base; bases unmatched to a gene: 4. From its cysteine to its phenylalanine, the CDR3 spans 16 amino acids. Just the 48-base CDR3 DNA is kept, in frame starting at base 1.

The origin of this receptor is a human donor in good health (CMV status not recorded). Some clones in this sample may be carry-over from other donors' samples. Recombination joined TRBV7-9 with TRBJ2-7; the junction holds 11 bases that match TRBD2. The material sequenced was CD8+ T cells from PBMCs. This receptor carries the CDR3 CASSLLAGGLSYEQYF. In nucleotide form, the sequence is TGTGCCAGCAGCTTACTAGCGGGGGGCCTTTCCTACGAGCAGTACTTC. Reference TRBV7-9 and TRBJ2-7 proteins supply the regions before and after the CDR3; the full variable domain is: DTGVSQNPRHKITKRGQNVTFRCDPISEHNRLYWYRQTLGQGPEFLTYFQNEAQLEKSRLLSDRFSAERPKGSFSTLEIQRTEQGDSAMYLCASSLLAGGLSYEQYFGPGTRLTVT.